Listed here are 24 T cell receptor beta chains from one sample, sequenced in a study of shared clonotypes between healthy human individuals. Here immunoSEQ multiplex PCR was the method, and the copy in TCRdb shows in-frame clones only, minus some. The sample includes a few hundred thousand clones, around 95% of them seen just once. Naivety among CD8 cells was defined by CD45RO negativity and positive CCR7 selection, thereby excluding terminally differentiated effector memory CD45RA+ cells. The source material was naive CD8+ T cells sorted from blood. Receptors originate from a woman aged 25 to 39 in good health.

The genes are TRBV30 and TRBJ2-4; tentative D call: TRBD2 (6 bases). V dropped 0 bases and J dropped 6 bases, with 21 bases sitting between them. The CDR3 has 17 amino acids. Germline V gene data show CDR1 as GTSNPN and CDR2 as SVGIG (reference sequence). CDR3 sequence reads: CAWSVLGSEGMGNIQYF. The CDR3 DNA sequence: TGTGCCTGGAGTGTACTGGGTTCGGAGGGGATGGGAAACATTCAGTACTTC.

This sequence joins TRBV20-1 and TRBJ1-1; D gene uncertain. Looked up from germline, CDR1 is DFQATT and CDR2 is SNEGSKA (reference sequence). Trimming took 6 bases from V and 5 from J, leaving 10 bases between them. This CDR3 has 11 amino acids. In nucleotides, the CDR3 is TGCAGTGCAATCCATGGTACTGAAGCTTTCTTT. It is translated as CSAIHGTEAFF.

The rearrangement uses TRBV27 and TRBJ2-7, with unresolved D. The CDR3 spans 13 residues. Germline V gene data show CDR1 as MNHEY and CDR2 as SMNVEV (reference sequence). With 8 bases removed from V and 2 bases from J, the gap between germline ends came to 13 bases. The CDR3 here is CASGVLSAYEQYF. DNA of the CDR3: TGTGCCAGCGGGGTCTTAAGTGCCTACGAGCAGTACTTC.

The CDR3, as DNA: TGTGCCAGCAGTTTATCGTCCAGCACAGGGCAGCCCCAGCATTTT. As protein: CASSLSSSTGQPQHF. This chain joins TRBV27 and TRBJ1-5; perhaps TRBD1 as D (6 bases). This CDR3 comprises 15 residues. V lost 0 bases, J lost 7 bases, and 13 bases lay in between. Germline V lookup: CDR1 MNHEY, CDR2 SMNVEV (reference sequence).

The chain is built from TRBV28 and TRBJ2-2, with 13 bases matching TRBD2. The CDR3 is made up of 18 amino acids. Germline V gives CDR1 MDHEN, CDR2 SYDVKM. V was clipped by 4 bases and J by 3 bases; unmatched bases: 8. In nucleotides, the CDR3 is TGTGCCAGCAGTTCCGCCGGGACTAGCGGGAAGGACACCGGGGAGCTGTTTTTT. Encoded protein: CASSSAGTSGKDTGELFF.

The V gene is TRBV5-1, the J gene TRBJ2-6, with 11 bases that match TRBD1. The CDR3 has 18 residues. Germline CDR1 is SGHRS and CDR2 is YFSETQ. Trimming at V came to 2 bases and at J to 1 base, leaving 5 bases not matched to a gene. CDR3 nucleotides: TGCGCCAGCAGCTTTCCCGGACAGGGGGCGTCTGGGGCCAACGTCCTGACTTTC. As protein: CASSFPGQGASGANVLTF.

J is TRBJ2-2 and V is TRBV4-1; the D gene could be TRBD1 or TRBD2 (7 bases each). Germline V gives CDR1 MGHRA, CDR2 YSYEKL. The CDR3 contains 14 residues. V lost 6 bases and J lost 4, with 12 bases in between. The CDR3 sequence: CASRDREGTGELFF. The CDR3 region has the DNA TGCGCCAGCAGAGACAGGGAGGGCACCGGGGAGCTGTTTTTT.

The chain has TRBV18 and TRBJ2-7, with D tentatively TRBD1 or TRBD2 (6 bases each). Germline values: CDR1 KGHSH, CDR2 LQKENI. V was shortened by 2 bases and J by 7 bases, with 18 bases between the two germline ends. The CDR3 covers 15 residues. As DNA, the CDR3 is TGTGCCAGCTCACCAGTCAGGGGAGGCCTCGGGGAGCAGTACTTC. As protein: CASSPVRGGLGEQYF. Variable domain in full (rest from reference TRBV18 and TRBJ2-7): NAGVMQNPRHLVRRRGQEARLRCSPMKGHSHVYWYRQLPEEGLKFMVYLQKENIIDESGMPKERFSAEFPKEGPSILRIQQVVRGDSAAYFCASSPVRGGLGEQYFGPGTRLTVT.

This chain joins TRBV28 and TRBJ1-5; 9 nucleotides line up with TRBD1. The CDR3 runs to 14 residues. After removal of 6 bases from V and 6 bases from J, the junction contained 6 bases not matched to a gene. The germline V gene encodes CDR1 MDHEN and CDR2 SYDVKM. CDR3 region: CASSTGGFSQPQHF. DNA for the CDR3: TGTGCCAGCAGCACAGGGGGCTTTAGTCAGCCCCAGCATTTT.

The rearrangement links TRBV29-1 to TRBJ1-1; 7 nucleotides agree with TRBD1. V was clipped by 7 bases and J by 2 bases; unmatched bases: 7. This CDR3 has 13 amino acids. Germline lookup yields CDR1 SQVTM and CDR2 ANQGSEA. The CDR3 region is CSAAGTENTEAFF. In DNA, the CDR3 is TGCAGCGCCGCGGGGACAGAAAACACTGAAGCTTTCTTT.

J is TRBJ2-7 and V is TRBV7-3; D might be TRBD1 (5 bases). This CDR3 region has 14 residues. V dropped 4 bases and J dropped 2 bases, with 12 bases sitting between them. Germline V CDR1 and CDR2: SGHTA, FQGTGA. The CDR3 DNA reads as TGTGCCAGCAGCTATCACCAGGGAACCTACGAGCAGTACTTC. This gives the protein CASSYHQGTYEQYF.

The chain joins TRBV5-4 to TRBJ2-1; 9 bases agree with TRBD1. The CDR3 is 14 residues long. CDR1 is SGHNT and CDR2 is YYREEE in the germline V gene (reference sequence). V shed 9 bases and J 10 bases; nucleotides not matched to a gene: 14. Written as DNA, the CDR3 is TGTGCCATCGAACAGGGACAGGGTGGCGAAGAGCAGTTCTTC. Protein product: CAIEQGQGGEEQFF.

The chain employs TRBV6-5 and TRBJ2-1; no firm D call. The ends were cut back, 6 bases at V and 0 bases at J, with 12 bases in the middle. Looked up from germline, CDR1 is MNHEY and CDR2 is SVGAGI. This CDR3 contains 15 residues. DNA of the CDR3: TGTGCCAGCAGCCAGACCGGACCCTCCTACAATGAGCAGTTCTTC. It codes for CASSQTGPSYNEQFF.

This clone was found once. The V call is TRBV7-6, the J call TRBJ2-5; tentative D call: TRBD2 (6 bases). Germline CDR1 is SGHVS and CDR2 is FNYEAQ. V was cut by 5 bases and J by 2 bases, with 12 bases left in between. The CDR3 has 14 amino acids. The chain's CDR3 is CASSLLAEQETQYF. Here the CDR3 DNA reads TGTGCCAGCAGCCTTTTAGCGGAGCAAGAGACCCAGTACTTC.

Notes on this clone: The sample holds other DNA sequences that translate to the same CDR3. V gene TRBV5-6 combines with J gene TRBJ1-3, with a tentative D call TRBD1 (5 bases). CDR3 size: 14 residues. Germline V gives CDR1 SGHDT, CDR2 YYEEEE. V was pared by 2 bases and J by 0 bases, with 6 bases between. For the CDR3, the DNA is TGTGCCAGCAGCTTAGGGGCCTCTGGAAACACCATATATTTT. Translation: CASSLGASGNTIYF.

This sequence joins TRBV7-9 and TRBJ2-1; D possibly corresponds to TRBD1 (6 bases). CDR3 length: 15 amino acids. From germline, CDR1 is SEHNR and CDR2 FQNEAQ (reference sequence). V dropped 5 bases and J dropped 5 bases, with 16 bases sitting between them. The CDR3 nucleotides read TGTGCCAGCAGCCTACAACAGGGCACCCACAATGAGCAGTTCTTC. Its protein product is CASSLQQGTHNEQFF.

In nucleotides, the CDR3 is TGTGCCAGCAGCTTAAGTCCAACGGTATCCGGGGAGCAGTACTTC. It codes for CASSLSPTVSGEQYF. This rearrangement joins TRBV13 to TRBJ2-7; D gene ambiguous. The ends were cut back, 2 bases at V and 7 bases at J, with 18 bases in the middle. This CDR3 spans 15 amino acids. In germline, CDR1 is PRHDT, CDR2 FYEKMQ (reference sequence).

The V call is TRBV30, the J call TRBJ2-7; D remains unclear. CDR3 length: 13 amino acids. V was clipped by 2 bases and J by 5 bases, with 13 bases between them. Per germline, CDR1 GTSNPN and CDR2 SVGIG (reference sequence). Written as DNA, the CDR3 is TGTGCCTGGAGTATAGCAACCGACGACGAGCAGTACTTC. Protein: CAWSIATDDEQYF.

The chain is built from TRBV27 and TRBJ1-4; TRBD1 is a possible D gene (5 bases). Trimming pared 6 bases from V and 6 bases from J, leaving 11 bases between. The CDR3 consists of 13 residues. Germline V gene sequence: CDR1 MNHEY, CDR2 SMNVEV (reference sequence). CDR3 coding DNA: TGTGCCAGCAGAGACAGACTTTATGAAAAACTGTTTTTT. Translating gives CASRDRLYEKLFF.

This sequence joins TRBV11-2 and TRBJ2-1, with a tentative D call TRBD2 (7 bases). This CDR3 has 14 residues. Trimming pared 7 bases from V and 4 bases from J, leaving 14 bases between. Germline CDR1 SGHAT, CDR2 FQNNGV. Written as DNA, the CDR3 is TGTGCCAGCACTCCGGGGGGCGCTTACAATGAGCAGTTCTTC. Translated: CASTPGGAYNEQFF.

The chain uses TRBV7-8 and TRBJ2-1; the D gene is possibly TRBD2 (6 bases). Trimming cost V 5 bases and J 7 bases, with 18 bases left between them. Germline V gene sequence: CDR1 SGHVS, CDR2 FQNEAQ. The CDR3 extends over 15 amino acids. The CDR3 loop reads CASSPLAVKENEQFF. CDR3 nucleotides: TGTGCCAGCAGCCCCTTAGCGGTCAAAGAAAATGAGCAGTTCTTC.

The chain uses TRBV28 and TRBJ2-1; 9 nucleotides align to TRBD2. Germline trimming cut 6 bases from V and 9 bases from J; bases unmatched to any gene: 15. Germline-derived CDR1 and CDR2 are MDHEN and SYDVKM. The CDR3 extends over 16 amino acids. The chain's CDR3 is CASSPRASGKVGEQFF. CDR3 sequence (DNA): TGTGCCAGCAGCCCCCGCGCTAGCGGGAAGGTGGGTGAGCAGTTCTTC.

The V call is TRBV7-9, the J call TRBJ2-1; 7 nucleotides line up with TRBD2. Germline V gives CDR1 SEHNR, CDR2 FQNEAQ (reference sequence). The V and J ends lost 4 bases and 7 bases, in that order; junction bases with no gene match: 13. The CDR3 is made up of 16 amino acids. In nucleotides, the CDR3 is TGTGCCAGCAGCTCCGTGGTGGCGGGAGTCGGTAATGAGCAGTTCTTC. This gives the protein CASSSVVAGVGNEQFF.

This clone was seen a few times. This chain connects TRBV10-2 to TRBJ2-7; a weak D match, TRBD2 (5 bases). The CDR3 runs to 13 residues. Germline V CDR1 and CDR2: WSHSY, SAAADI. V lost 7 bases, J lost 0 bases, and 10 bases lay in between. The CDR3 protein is CASTEGLSYEQYF. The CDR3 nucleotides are TGCGCCAGCACCGAGGGCCTCTCCTACGAGCAGTACTTC.